This entry features one T cell receptor (beta chain) sequence. The data were obtained in a study of blood T cell repertoires in COVID-19. Across the whole study: The origin of the acute and convalescent COVID-19 samples was the United States, Italy and Spain. T cells, B-cell-depleted T cells, or PBMCs supplied cDNA or gDNA.

This CDR3 has 18 residues. J gave up 2 bases and V 4 bases, and 14 bases lay outside the gene matches. From germline, CDR1 is SGHAT and CDR2 FQNNGV. Per the original data handling: The authors estimated nucleated cell counts from reference gene primer amplification. Sequenced by immunoSEQ multiplex PCR; TCRdb stores in-frame clones only, minus some. V, J and clone size are taken as reported in that table, and D and trimming were inferred from the DNA itself. The table lists more than 20,000 clones, roughly 87% of them singletons, with roughly 25% in the top ten. Sequences were obtained from peripheral blood. This clonotype was sampled from a human donor with active COVID-19. The donor label of this sample is uncertain. The V and J genes are TRBV11-2 and TRBJ2-1, with TRBD2 identical over 7 bases. The CDR3 reads CASSWTGSLAAAYNEQFF. The CDR3 DNA is TGTGCCAGCAGCTGGACCGGGAGTCTAGCGGCCGCCTACAATGAGCAGTTCTTC.